This record concerns one T cell receptor (beta chain) sequence. The target antigen is unknown. Germline lookup yields CDR1 SGHTA and CDR2 FQGNSA. The length of the CDR3 is 13 residues. V dropped 2 bases and J dropped 10 bases, with 13 bases sitting between them. These data are taken from a study of CD8+CD57+ T cells in acquired aplastic anemia. Study-wide background: Isolated CD4+ and CD8+ cells, once sorted, yielded DNA averaging about 3.2 ug.

Study-wide results and limits: Patients and controls were found to share fewer than 35 CD8+ CDR3 sequences. Patients and healthy controls showed no significant CD8+ Simpson's diversity difference.

TCR beta VDJ combinations and CDR3 sequences were profiled from genomic DNA. TCRdb used MiXCR to reprocess the reads, holding one entry per CDR3 protein. The table has 150,000 to 200,000 distinct CDR3 sequences, over 60% seen once. V and J are TRBV7-2 and TRBJ2-3, with D uncertain. Material for sequencing was sorted CD4+, CD8+, or CD8+CD57+ T cells (not recorded which) from PBMCs. The TCR originated in a human donor with severe aplastic anemia or a healthy control (not recorded which). The CDR3 nucleotides are TGTGCCAGCAGCTTAAAGGCCATCTTCCCGCAGTATTTT. Its protein is CASSLKAIFPQYF.